A single sample gave rise to the 28 T cell receptor beta chains below, sequenced in a study of blood T cell repertoires in COVID-19. Method: immunoSEQ multiplex PCR; TCRdb's copy keeps in-frame clones and lacks some. The sample records roughly 200,000 clones, roughly 87% being singletons. The specimen sequenced was PBMCs or T cells enriched from blood (not recorded which). The receptors stem from a woman in her twenties or thirties who had recovered from COVID-19.

The chain uses TRBV6-5 and TRBJ1-2; maybe TRBD1 (5 bases). CDR3 length: 13 residues. Between the trimmed V and J ends, which lost 7 bases and 7 bases, there was a span of 16 bases. The germline V gene has CDR1 MNHEY and CDR2 SVGAGI. The CDR3 bases are TGTGCCAGCATTTATTTGACAGAGGCTGGCTACACCTTC. Protein sequence: CASIYLTEAGYTF.

The chain has TRBV4-2 and TRBJ2-7; D perhaps matches TRBD2 (6 bases). Germline V gene data show CDR1 as LGHNA and CDR2 as YNFKEQ. V was pared by 3 bases and J by 4 bases, with 19 bases between. This CDR3 region has 16 residues. For the CDR3, the DNA is TGTGCCAGCAGCCAGGATAAAACACGGGGGTGGTACGAGCAGTACTTC. Its translation is CASSQDKTRGWYEQYF.

V is TRBV7-2 and J is TRBJ2-5, with 9 bases lining up with TRBD1. Per the germline V gene, CDR1 is SGHTA and CDR2 is FQGNSA. This CDR3 has 14 residues. After removal of 4 bases from V and 5 bases from J, the junction contained 5 bases not matched to a gene. CDR3 sequence (DNA): TGTGCCAGCAGCTCAGACAGGGGGTCTGAGACCCAGTACTTC. Amino acids: CASSSDRGSETQYF.

In this sample, this clone turned up once. This chain uses TRBV7-9 with TRBJ2-3; no definite D call. With 6 bases removed from V and 4 bases from J, the gap between germline ends came to 8 bases. The CDR3 has 12 residues. Germline-derived CDR1 and CDR2 are SEHNR and FQNEAQ (reference sequence). This CDR3 reads CASREWSDTQYF. CDR3 coding DNA: TGTGCCAGCAGGGAGTGGTCAGATACGCAGTATTTT.

The CDR3 DNA reads TGTGCCACCAGTGATGGACAGGGTTTAAAGACCCAGTACTTC. Its translation is CATSDGQGLKTQYF. V and J are TRBV24-1 and TRBJ2-5; 8 positions match TRBD1. CDR1 and CDR2 from the germline V gene are KGHDR and SFDVKD. CDR3 length equals 14 residues. Germline trimming cut 3 bases from V and 6 bases from J; bases unmatched to any gene: 5.

The chain joins TRBV24-1 to TRBJ2-2, with 8 bases matching TRBD1. Per the germline V gene, CDR1 is KGHDR and CDR2 is SFDVKD. Trimming took 3 bases from V and 5 from J; bases not matched to a gene: 7. The CDR3 covers 16 residues. Here the CDR3 reads CATSDTGTGRTGELFF. For the CDR3, the DNA is TGTGCCACCAGTGATACCGGGACAGGCCGTACCGGGGAGCTGTTTTTT.

For this clone: The sample holds other DNA sequences that translate to the same CDR3. The rearrangement links TRBV2 to TRBJ2-1, with TRBD2 as a possible D gene (6 bases). The V end lost 7 bases, the J end lost 4 bases, and 11 bases lay between the germline ends. Germline V gene lookup returns CDR1 SNHLY and CDR2 FYNNEI. The CDR3 consists of 13 residues. CDR3 in amino acids: CASKSREYNEQFF. In DNA form, the CDR3 reads TGTGCCAGCAAGAGCCGGGAGTACAATGAGCAGTTCTTC.

The chain combines TRBV5-1 with TRBJ2-7; D gene ambiguous. V shed 4 bases and J shed 5 bases, with 10 bases lying between them. Germline assignment: CDR1 SGHRS and CDR2 YFSETQ. The CDR3 spans 12 residues. CDR3 amino acids: CASSPGGDEQYF. The CDR3 bases are TGCGCCAGCAGCCCTGGCGGAGACGAGCAGTACTTC.

The rearrangement joins TRBV3-1 (or the pseudogene TRBV3-2) to TRBJ2-7, with D maybe TRBD2 (6 bases). V dropped 4 bases and J dropped 8 bases, with 12 bases sitting between them. Germline lookup yields CDR1 LGHDT and CDR2 YNNKEL (reference sequence). The CDR3 covers 12 residues. For the CDR3, the DNA is TGTGCCAGCAGCCTCCCCGGAGGGCAGCAGTACTTC. This codes for CASSLPGGQQYF.

On this clone: At the DNA level, this CDR3 is encoded by other sequences in the same sample as well. The genes are TRBV27 and TRBJ1-2, with 9 bases fitting TRBD1. Germline V gene data show CDR1 as MNHEY and CDR2 as SMNVEV (reference sequence). V gave up 5 bases and J gave up 6 bases; unmatched junction bases: 4. The length of the CDR3 is 13 residues. The DNA for the CDR3 is TGTGCCAGCAGTGTCACAGGGGGCAATGGCTACACCTTC. Residues: CASSVTGGNGYTF.

This sequence joins TRBV2 and TRBJ1-1; D gene uncertain. Trimming left V 3 bases short and J 9 bases short, with 11 bases between. Germline CDR1 reads SNHLY; CDR2 reads FYNNEI. The CDR3 is 12 amino acids. The CDR3 is CASSEVAVKAFF. The CDR3 bases are TGTGCCAGCAGTGAGGTAGCTGTAAAAGCTTTCTTT.

This clone has just one count. The chain combines TRBV11-2 with TRBJ2-1; TRBD1 aligns across 9 bases. CDR1 SGHAT and CDR2 FQNNGV come from the germline V gene. The ends lost 1 base at V and 3 bases at J; junction bases unmatched: 7. CDR3 length equals 17 residues. CDR3 amino acids: CASSLGPPGQGYNEQFF. The CDR3, as DNA: TGTGCCAGCAGCTTAGGCCCCCCGGGACAGGGCTACAATGAGCAGTTCTTC.

This clone was counted between two and nine times. The chain joins TRBV6-2 or TRBV6-3 to TRBJ2-3; TRBD2 matches at 9 bases. With 4 bases clipped from V and 5 bases from J, the junction kept 7 bases outside the gene matches. Germline assignment: CDR1 MNHEY and CDR2 SVGEGT. This CDR3 is built from 15 residues. CDR3 residues: CASSFSGTSLDTQYF. CDR3 nucleotide sequence: TGTGCCAGCAGTTTCTCCGGGACTAGCCTAGATACGCAGTATTTT.

V usage is TRBV7-2 and J usage is TRBJ1-1; D is uncertain. Germline V CDR1 and CDR2: SGHTA, FQGNSA. Trimming shortened V by 5 bases and J by 0 bases, and 13 bases separated the two germline ends. This CDR3 is built from 15 residues. Written as DNA, the CDR3 is TGTGCCAGCAGCCCCGAGGGCGATATGAACACTGAAGCTTTCTTT. Protein: CASSPEGDMNTEAFF.

The chain is built from TRBV20-1 and TRBJ1-5, with a tentative D call TRBD1 (5 bases). Trimming left V 3 bases short and J 7 bases short, with 13 bases between. Germline V lookup: CDR1 DFQATT, CDR2 SNEGSKA (reference sequence). CDR3 length: 13 amino acids. The CDR3, as DNA: TGCAGTGCTAGTCTAGGGGAGGAACAGCCCCAGCATTTT. This codes for CSASLGEEQPQHF.

The V gene is TRBV3-1 (or the pseudogene TRBV3-2), the J gene TRBJ2-7; TRBD2 agrees at 9 bases. Losses at the gene ends were 4 bases for V and 6 bases for J; bases not matched to a gene: 7. CDR1 and CDR2 from the germline V gene are LGHDT and YNNKEL (reference sequence). This CDR3 spans 14 amino acids. The DNA of the CDR3 is TGTGCCAGCAGCCCTACTAGCGGGTTGGGCGAGCAGTACTTC. The encoded protein is CASSPTSGLGEQYF.

This clone was seen more than once but under ten times. V usage is TRBV5-1 and J usage is TRBJ2-5; 8 nucleotides line up with TRBD1. The CDR3 has 14 residues. Per the germline V gene, CDR1 is SGHRS and CDR2 is YFSETQ. With 4 bases clipped from V and 7 bases from J, the junction kept 9 bases outside the gene matches. The CDR3 here is CASSGGTGEGTQYF. The CDR3, as DNA: TGCGCCAGCAGCGGGGGGACAGGTGAGGGGACCCAGTACTTC.

This clone was detected only a few times. This chain uses TRBV5-4 with TRBJ2-7; tentative D call: TRBD1 (5 bases). The CDR3 length is 14 residues. Trimming took 3 bases from V and 7 from J, leaving 17 bases between them. Germline CDR1 is SGHNT and CDR2 is YYREEE (reference sequence). CDR3 sequence (DNA): TGTGCCAGCAGCTCTCCAGGGTGGAAGAGGGAGCAGTACTTC. Encoded protein: CASSSPGWKREQYF.

J is TRBJ1-6 and V is TRBV7-3, with D tentatively TRBD1 (5 bases). V dropped 1 base and J dropped 13 bases, with 11 bases sitting between them. Germline V gives CDR1 SGHTA, CDR2 FQGTGA. CDR3 length equals 13 residues. The CDR3 reads CASSLIQGRPLHF. Written as DNA, the CDR3 is TGTGCCAGCAGCTTAATCCAGGGTAGGCCCCTCCACTTT.

The rearrangement joins TRBV11-3 to TRBJ1-5, with a possible D match to TRBD1 (5 bases). With 4 bases removed from V and 3 bases from J, the gap between germline ends came to 22 bases. The CDR3 consists of 18 residues. Germline lookup yields CDR1 SGHNT and CDR2 YENEEA. The CDR3 bases are TGTGCCAGCAGCTCCCCAGGGTTCACGGACATCTCCAATCAGCCCCAGCATTTT. This gives the protein CASSSPGFTDISNQPQHF.

The gene calls are TRBV7-9 and TRBJ1-1, with D unclear. Germline values: CDR1 SEHNR, CDR2 FQNEAQ (reference sequence). The CDR3 totals 15 residues. V shed 1 base and J shed 0 bases, with 9 bases lying between them. As DNA, the CDR3 is TGTGCCAGCAGCTTAGGTCTAGACTTGAACACTGAAGCTTTCTTT. Translated, it gives CASSLGLDLNTEAFF.

J is TRBJ1-5 and V is TRBV6-2 or TRBV6-3, with 8 nucleotides matching TRBD1. The CDR3 is 14 residues long. Losses at the gene ends were 6 bases for V and 6 bases for J; bases not matched to a gene: 7. The germline V gene encodes CDR1 MNHEY and CDR2 SVGEGT. The CDR3 nucleotides are TGTGCCAGCAGCCGGACAGGGCAGAGTCAGCCCCAGCATTTT. The encoded protein is CASSRTGQSQPQHF.

This clone came up once. This chain joins TRBV7-3 and TRBJ1-1; maybe TRBD1 (5 bases). Germline V gene lookup returns CDR1 SGHTA and CDR2 FQGTGA. The V and J ends lost 5 bases and 1 base respectively, with 11 bases between them. The CDR3 contains 14 residues. The CDR3: CASSTGPGNTEAFF. The CDR3, as DNA: TGTGCCAGCAGCACAGGTCCGGGGAACACTGAAGCTTTCTTT.

The chain uses TRBV7-2 and TRBJ2-1; possibly TRBD1 for D (6 bases). The CDR3 contains 15 residues. Trimming removed 1 base at V and 3 bases at J, with 10 bases between. The V gene's germline CDR1 is SGHTA and CDR2 FQGNSA. The CDR3 DNA reads as TGTGCCAGCAGCTTAGAAGGACAGCTCTACAATGAGCAGTTCTTC. Translated, it gives CASSLEGQLYNEQFF.

This clone has just one count. The chain joins TRBV6-2 or TRBV6-3 to TRBJ1-4; unclear D gene. Trimming removed 3 bases at V and 5 bases at J, with 13 bases between. The CDR3 is 15 residues long. The germline CDR1 and CDR2 sequences are MNHEY and SVGEGT. The CDR3 nucleotides are TGTGCCAGCAGTTATTTTCGGACTGGGAATGAAAAACTGTTTTTT. This gives the protein CASSYFRTGNEKLFF.

The chain links TRBV5-5 to TRBJ2-1, with 12 bases fitting TRBD2. This CDR3 is built from 15 residues. With 0 bases clipped from V and 9 bases from J, the junction kept 4 bases outside the gene matches. CDR1 is SGHKS, CDR2 YYEKEE, per germline (reference sequence). Here the CDR3 reads CASSLGLAGAAEQFF. The CDR3 DNA reads as TGTGCCAGCAGCTTGGGACTAGCGGGAGCGGCTGAGCAGTTCTTC.

The J gene is TRBJ1-1, the V gene TRBV11-2, with D unclear. Germline-derived CDR1 and CDR2 are SGHAT and FQNNGV. This CDR3 spans 14 amino acids. Trimming removed 2 bases from V and 4 bases from J, with 11 bases in between. This CDR3 is CASSLRVRGTEAFF. Here the CDR3 DNA reads TGTGCCAGCAGCTTACGTGTCCGGGGCACTGAAGCTTTCTTT.

This sequence joins TRBV4-3 and TRBJ2-5; D possibly corresponds to TRBD2 (5 bases). V lost 0 bases and J lost 5, with 22 bases in between. The germline V gene encodes CDR1 LGHNA and CDR2 YSLEER. The CDR3 covers 18 residues. CDR3 loop: CASSQEVGGFEVVETQYF. In DNA form, the CDR3 reads TGCGCCAGCAGCCAAGAGGTTGGAGGATTTGAGGTAGTGGAGACCCAGTACTTC.